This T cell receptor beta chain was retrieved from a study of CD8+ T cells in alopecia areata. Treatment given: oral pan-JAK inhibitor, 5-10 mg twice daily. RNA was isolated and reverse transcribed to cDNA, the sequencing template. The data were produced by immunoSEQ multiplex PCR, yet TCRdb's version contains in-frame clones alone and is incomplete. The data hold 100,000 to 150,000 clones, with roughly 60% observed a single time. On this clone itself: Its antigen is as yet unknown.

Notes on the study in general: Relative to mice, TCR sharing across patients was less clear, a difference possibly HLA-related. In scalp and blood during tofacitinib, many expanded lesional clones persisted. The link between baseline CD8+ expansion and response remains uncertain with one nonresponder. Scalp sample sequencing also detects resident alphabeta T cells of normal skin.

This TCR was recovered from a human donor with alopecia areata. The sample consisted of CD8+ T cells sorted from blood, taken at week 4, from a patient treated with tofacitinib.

CDR3 amino acids: CASSLGGDQETQYF. For the CDR3, the DNA is TGTGCCAGCAGCTTGGGTGGTGACCAAGAGACCCAGTACTTC. The rearrangement uses TRBV7-6 and TRBJ2-5; D is undetermined. This CDR3 has 14 residues. Germline-derived CDR1 and CDR2 are SGHVS and FNYEAQ. The V end lost 3 bases, the J end lost 0 bases, and 8 bases lay between the germline ends.